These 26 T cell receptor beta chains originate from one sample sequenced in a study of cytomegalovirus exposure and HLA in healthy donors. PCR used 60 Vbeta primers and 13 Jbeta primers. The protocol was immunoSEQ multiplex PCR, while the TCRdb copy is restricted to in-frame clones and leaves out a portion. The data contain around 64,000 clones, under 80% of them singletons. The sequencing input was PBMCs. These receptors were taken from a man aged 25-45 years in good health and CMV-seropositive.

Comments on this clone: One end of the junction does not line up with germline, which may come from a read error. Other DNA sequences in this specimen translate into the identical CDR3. CDR3 residues: CASSQQGENTEAFF. CDR3 DNA sequence: TGTGCCAGCAGCCAGCAGGGGGAGAACACTGAAGCCTTCTTT. The genes are TRBV11-2 and TRBJ1-1; TRBD1 matches 7 bases. The CDR3 has 14 residues. Germline V CDR1 and CDR2: SGHAT, FQNNGV.

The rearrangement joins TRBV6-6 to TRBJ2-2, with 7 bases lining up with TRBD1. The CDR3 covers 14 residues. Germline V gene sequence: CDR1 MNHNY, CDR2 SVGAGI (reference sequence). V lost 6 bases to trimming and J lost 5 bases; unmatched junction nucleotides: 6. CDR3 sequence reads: CASRSSTGTGELFF. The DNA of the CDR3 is TGTGCCAGCAGATCGTCGACAGGGACCGGGGAGCTGTTTTTT.

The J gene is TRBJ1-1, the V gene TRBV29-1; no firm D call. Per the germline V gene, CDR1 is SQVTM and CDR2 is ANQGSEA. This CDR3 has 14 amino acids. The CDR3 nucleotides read TGCAGTGTCCTTATGGGCCCAGGGAACACTGAAGCTTTCTTT. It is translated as CSVLMGPGNTEAFF.

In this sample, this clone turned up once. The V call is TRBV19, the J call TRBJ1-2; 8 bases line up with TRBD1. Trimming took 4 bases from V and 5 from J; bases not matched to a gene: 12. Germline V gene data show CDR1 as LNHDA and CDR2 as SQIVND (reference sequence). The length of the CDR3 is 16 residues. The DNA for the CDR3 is TGTGCCAGTAGTACGAGGACAGGGCGGGTATCGTATGGCTACACCTTC. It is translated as CASSTRTGRVSYGYTF. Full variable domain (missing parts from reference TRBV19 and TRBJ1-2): DGGITQSPKYLFRKEGQNVTLSCEQNLNHDAMYWYRQDPGQGLRLIYYSQIVNDFQKGDIAEGYSVSREKKESFPLTVTSAQKNPTAFYLCASSTRTGRVSYGYTFGSGTRLTVV.

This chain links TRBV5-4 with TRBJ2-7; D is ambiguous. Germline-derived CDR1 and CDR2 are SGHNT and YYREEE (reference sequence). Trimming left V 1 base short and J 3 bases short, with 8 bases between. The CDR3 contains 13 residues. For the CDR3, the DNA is TGTGCCAGCAGCTTGCAAACAAACTACGAGCAGTACTTC. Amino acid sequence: CASSLQTNYEQYF. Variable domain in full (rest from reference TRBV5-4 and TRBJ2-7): ETGVTQSPTHLIKTRGQQVTLRCSSQSGHNTVSWYQQALGQGPQFIFQYYREEENGRGNFPPRFSGLQFPNYSSELNVNALELDDSALYLCASSLQTNYEQYFGPGTRLTVT.

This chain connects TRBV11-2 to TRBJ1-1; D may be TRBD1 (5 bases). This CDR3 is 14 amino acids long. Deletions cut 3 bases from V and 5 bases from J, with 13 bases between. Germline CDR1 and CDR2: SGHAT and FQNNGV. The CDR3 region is CASSFLRGGTEAFF. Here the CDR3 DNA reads TGTGCCAGCAGCTTTCTCCGGGGGGGGACTGAAGCTTTCTTT.

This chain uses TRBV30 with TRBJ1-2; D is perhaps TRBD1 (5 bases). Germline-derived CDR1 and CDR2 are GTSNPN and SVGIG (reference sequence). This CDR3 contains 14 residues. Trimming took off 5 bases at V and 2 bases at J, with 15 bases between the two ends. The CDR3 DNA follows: TGTGCCTGGGCCCTGGGGCACCGAAACTATGGCTACACCTTC. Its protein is CAWALGHRNYGYTF.

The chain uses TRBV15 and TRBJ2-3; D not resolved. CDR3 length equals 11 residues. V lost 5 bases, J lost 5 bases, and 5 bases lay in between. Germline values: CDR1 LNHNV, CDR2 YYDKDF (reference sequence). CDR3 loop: CATSVRDTQYF. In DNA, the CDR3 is TGTGCCACCAGCGTCCGAGATACGCAGTATTTT. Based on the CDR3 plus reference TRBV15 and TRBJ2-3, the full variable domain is DAMVIQNPRYQVTQFGKPVTLSCSQTLNHNVMYWYQQKSSQAPKLLFHYYDKDFNNEADTPDNFQSRRPNTSFCFLDIRSPGLGDTAMYLCATSVRDTQYFGPGTRLTVL.

CDR3 loop: CASSKARGDTGELFF. In DNA form, the CDR3 reads TGTGCCAGCTCAAAGGCTCGCGGGGACACCGGGGAGCTGTTTTTT. The J gene is TRBJ2-2, the V gene TRBV18; D may be TRBD2 (6 bases). Trimming removed 5 bases from V and 3 bases from J, with 13 bases in between. The CDR3 consists of 15 residues. From germline, CDR1 is KGHSH and CDR2 LQKENI.

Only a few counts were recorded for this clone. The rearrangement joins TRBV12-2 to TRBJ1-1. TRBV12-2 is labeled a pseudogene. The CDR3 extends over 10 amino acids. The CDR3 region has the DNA TGTGCAAGTCGCTTAGCCGCGGCTTTCTTT. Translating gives CASRLAAAFF.

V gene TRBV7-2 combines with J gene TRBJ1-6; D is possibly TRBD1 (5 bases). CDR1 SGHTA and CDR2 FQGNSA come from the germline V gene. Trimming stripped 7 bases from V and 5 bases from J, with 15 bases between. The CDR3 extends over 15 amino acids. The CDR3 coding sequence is TGTGCCAGCACCTGGGGGGGAACTAATAATTCACCCCTCCACTTT. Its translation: CASTWGGTNNSPLHF.

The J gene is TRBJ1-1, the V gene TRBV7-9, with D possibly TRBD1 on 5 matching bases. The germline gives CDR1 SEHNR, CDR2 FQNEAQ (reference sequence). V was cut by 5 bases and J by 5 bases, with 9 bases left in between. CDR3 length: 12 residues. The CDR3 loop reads CASSPGSTEAFF. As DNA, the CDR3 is TGTGCCAGCAGCCCAGGGTCGACTGAAGCTTTCTTT.

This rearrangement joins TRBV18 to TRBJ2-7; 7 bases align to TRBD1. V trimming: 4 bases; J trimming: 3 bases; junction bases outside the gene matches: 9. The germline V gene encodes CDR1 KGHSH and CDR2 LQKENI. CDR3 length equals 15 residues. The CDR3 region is CASSLGGQPDYEQYF. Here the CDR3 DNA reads TGTGCCAGCTCACTAGGGGGACAGCCAGACTACGAGCAGTACTTC.

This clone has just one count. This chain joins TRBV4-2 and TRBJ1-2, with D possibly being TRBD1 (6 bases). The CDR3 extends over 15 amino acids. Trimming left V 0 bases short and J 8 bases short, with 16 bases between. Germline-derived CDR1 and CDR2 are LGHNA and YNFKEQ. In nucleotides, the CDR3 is TGTGCCAGCAGCCAAGATAGACAGGTGCTCTTAGGCTACACCTTC. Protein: CASSQDRQVLLGYTF.

The CDR3 DNA reads as TGCGCCAGCAGCTTGGCCAGGGAGACCCAGTACTTC. Its translation: CASSLARETQYF. The V call is TRBV5-1, the J call TRBJ2-5; D gene uncertain. CDR1 is SGHRS, CDR2 YFSETQ, per germline. The germline V and J ends were trimmed by 0 bases and 5 bases, with 5 bases remaining between them. The CDR3 has 12 residues.

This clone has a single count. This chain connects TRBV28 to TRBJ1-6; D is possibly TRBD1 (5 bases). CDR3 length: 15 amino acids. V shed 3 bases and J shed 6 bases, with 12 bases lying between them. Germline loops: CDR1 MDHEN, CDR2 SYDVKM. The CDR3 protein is CASSLRGSRNSPLHF. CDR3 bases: TGTGCCAGCAGTTTGCGGGGGTCACGTAATTCACCCCTCCACTTT.

CDR3 residues: CASSIRVLPDRYEQYF. DNA for the CDR3: TGTGCCAGTAGTATCCGGGTCCTACCTGACAGGTACGAGCAGTACTTC. The V gene is TRBV19, the J gene TRBJ2-7; D perhaps matches TRBD1 (6 bases). Trimming took 3 bases from V and 4 from J, leaving 19 bases between them. Germline V gene data show CDR1 as LNHDA and CDR2 as SQIVND (reference sequence). The CDR3 loop spans 16 amino acids.

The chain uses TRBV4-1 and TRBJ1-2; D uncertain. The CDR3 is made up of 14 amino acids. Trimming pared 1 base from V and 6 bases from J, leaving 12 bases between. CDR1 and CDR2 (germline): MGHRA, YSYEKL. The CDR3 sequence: CASSQAFTGDGYTF. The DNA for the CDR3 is TGCGCCAGCAGCCAAGCCTTCACGGGTGATGGCTACACCTTC.

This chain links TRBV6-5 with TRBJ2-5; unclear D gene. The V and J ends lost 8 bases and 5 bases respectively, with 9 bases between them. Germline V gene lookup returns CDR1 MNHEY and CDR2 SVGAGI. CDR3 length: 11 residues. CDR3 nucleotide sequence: TGTGCCAGCCAACACGGGGAGACCCAGTACTTC. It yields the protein CASQHGETQYF.

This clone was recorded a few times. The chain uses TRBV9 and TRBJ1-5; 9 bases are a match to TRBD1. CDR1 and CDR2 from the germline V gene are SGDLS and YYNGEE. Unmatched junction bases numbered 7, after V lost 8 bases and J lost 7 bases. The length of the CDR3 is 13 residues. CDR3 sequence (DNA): TGTGCCAGTTCTCCGGGACAGGGCCAGCCCCAGCATTTT. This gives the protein CASSPGQGQPQHF. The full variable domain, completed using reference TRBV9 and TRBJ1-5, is DSGVTQTPKHLITATGQRVTLRCSPRSGDLSVYWYQQSLDQGLQFLIQYYNGEERAKGNILERFSAQQFPDLHSELNLSSLELGDSALYFCASSPGQGQPQHFGDGTRLSIL.

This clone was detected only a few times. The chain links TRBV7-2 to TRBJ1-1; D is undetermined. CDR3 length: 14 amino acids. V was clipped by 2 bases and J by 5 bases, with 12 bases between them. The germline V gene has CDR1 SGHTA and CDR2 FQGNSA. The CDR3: CASSLQTWRTEAFF. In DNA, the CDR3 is TGTGCCAGCAGCTTACAGACTTGGCGGACTGAAGCTTTCTTT. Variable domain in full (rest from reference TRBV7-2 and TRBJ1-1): GAGVSQSPSNKVTEKGKDVELRCDPISGHTALYWYRQSLGQGLEFLIYFQGNSAPDKSGLPSDRFSAERTGGSVSTLTIQRTQQEDSAVYLCASSLQTWRTEAFFGQGTRLTVV.

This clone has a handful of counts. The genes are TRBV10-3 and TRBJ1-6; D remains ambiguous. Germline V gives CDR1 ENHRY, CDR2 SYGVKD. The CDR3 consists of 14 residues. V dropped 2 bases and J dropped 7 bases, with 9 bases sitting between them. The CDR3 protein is CAISEQDRNSPLHF. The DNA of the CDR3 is TGTGCCATCAGTGAGCAGGATAGGAATTCACCCCTCCACTTT.

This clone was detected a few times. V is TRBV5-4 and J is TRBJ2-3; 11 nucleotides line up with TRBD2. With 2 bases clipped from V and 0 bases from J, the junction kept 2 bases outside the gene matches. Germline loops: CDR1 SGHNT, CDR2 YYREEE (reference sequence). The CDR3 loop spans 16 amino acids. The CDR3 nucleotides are TGTGCCAGCAGCTTACGACTAGCGGGGAGCACAGATACGCAGTATTTT. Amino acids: CASSLRLAGSTDTQYF.

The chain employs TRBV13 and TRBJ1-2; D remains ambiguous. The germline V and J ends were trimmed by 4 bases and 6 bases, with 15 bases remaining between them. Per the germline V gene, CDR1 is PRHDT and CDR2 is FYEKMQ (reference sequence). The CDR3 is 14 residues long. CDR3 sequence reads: CASSSPRLTDGYTF. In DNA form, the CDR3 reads TGTGCCAGCAGCTCCCCGAGACTGACGGATGGCTACACCTTC.

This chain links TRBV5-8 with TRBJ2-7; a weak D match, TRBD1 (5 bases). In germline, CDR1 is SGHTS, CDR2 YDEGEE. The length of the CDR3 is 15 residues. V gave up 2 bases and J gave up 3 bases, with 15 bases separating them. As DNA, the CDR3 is TGTGCCAGCAGCTTCGGAATTCGAGACAGCTACGAGCAGTACTTC. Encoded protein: CASSFGIRDSYEQYF.

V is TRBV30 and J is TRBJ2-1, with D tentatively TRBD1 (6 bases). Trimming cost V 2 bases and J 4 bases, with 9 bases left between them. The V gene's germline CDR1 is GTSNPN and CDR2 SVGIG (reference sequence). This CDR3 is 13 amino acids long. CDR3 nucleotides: TGTGCCTGGAGTTTTGACAGGTACAATGAGCAGTTCTTC. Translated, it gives CAWSFDRYNEQFF.